Sequencing of this TCR beta chain was carried out in a study of blood T cell repertoires in COVID-19. Libraries were prepared by immunoSEQ multiplex PCR; TCRdb keeps only in-frame clonotypes and omits some of them. The table records hundreds of thousands of clones, approximately 87% of them present only once. The CDR3 sequence is 15 residues long. Trimming removed 0 bases from V and 3 bases from J; junction bases left unmatched: 3. From germline, CDR1 is SGHRS and CDR2 YFSETQ. Participants came from about two dozen US areas, aged about 18 to 89 years. Material for sequencing was PBMCs or T cells enriched from blood (not recorded which). The sequence was collected from a woman in her forties or fifties in a cohort exposed to, infected with or recovered from COVID-19 (not recorded which). This chain uses TRBV5-1 with TRBJ2-7; 10 bases align to TRBD1. The CDR3 sequence: CASSLDGTGVYEQYF. In nucleotides, the CDR3 is TGCGCCAGCAGCTTGGATGGGACAGGGGTCTACGAGCAGTACTTC.